These T cell receptor beta chains were read from a single sample in a study of prognosis after radiotherapy for stage I lung cancer. Via MiXCR, TCRdb re-called the multiplex PCR reads, giving one row per CDR3 protein. The data contain fewer than 65,000 distinct CDR3 sequences, 30% to 35% of them singletons. The sample here was PBMCs, taken before or after stereotactic body radiation therapy (not recorded which). Every receptor here comes from a donor aged 50 or older with non-small cell lung cancer. The CDR3 runs from the conserved cysteine through the conserved F or W. A D gene is named only where the DNA matches it firmly. Not all rows give a size; the values are once, few, many and, for expanded clones, a class.

v_gene: TRBV7-8
d_gene: TRBD2
j_gene: TRBJ2-3
abundance: many
CDR3nt: TGTGCCAGCAGCTTCGGGAGGCAGGGCGGGGATACGCAGTATTTT
CDR3aa: CASSFGRQGGDTQYF

v_gene: TRBV25-1
d_gene: NA
j_gene: TRBJ2-1
abundance: many
CDR3nt: TGTGCCAGCAGTGAATTTGTCGCGGGAGAGCAGTTCTTC
CDR3aa: CASSEFVAGEQFF

v_gene: TRBV7-9
d_gene: TRBD2
j_gene: TRBJ2-3
abundance: medium-sized
CDR3nt: TGTGCCAGCAGCCCAAAACTCCGACTAGCGGGAGCCCAAGATACGCAGTATTTT
CDR3aa: CASSPKLRLAGAQDTQYF

v_gene: TRBV9
d_gene: NA
j_gene: TRBJ2-2
abundance: NA
CDR3nt: TGTGCCAGCAGCACCCCGGACCGTTATCCCGGGGAGCTGTTTTTT
CDR3aa: CASSTPDRYPGELFF

v_gene: TRBV24-1
d_gene: NA
j_gene: TRBJ1-2
abundance: many
CDR3nt: TGTGCCACCAGTGCCGGGAAAAGTGGTGGCTACACCTTC
CDR3aa: CATSAGKSGGYTF

v_gene: TRBV20-1
d_gene: NA
j_gene: TRBJ1-1
abundance: many
CDR3nt: TGCAGTGCAAAACTTCAGGGTGCGAACACTGAAGCTTTCTTT
CDR3aa: CSAKLQGANTEAFF

v_gene: TRBV20-1
d_gene: NA
j_gene: TRBJ1-4
abundance: many
CDR3nt: TGCAGTGCTAGAGAGGGGGCTCTTAATGAAAAACTGTTTTTT
CDR3aa: CSAREGALNEKLFF

v_gene: TRBV10-3
d_gene: NA
j_gene: TRBJ2-3
abundance: many
CDR3nt: TGTGCCATCAGTGAGGACAGGGAGGGACTCAGGGATACGCAGTATTTT
CDR3aa: CAISEDREGLRDTQYF

v_gene: TRBV19
d_gene: NA
j_gene: TRBJ1-3
abundance: many
CDR3nt: TGTGCCAGTAGTAGCACCGGGACGGCGGACACCATATATTTT
CDR3aa: CASSSTGTADTIYF

v_gene: TRBV5-1
d_gene: NA
j_gene: TRBJ1-4
abundance: NA
CDR3nt: TGCGCCAGCAGCTTGGGGGCTAATGAAAAACTGTTTTTT
CDR3aa: CASSLGANEKLFF

v_gene: TRBV5-1
d_gene: NA
j_gene: TRBJ2-2
abundance: many
CDR3nt: TGCGCCAGCAGCTTGGCTGGCGGGGAGCTGTTTTTT
CDR3aa: CASSLAGGELFF

v_gene: TRBV6-1
d_gene: TRBD1
j_gene: TRBJ2-1
abundance: NA
CDR3nt: TGTGCCAGCAGCTTTACCGGACAGGTCAGTGAGCAGTTCTTC
CDR3aa: CASSFTGQVSEQFF

v_gene: TRBV7-2
d_gene: NA
j_gene: TRBJ1-1
abundance: many
CDR3nt: TGTGCCAGCAGCTTCATCGGATTTCTGAACACTGAAGCTTTCTTT
CDR3aa: CASSFIGFLNTEAFF

v_gene: TRBV20-1
d_gene: TRBD2
j_gene: TRBJ2-1
abundance: many
CDR3nt: TGCAGTGCTAGAGTTGGAAGCGGGAGCCCCTCCTACAATGAGCAGTTCTTC
CDR3aa: CSARVGSGSPSYNEQFF

v_gene: TRBV9
d_gene: NA
j_gene: TRBJ1-5
abundance: many
CDR3nt: TGTGCCAGCAGCTCGGGCGAGGGTTGGGGGATGCCCCAGCATTTT
CDR3aa: CASSSGEGWGMPQHF

v_gene: TRBV4-2
d_gene: TRBD2
j_gene: TRBJ2-1
abundance: many
CDR3nt: TGTGCCAGCAGCGTTAGTGCCGGGACTAGCGGCAGCTCCTACAATGAGCAGTTCTTC
CDR3aa: CASSVSAGTSGSSYNEQFF

v_gene: TRBV2
d_gene: TRBD2
j_gene: TRBJ2-1
abundance: many
CDR3nt: TGTGCCAGCAGTGTCGAAGGTAGCGGGAGTACGAGGAGCTCCTACAATGAGCAGTTCTTC
CDR3aa: CASSVEGSGSTRSSYNEQFF

v_gene: TRBV5-6
d_gene: NA
j_gene: TRBJ2-7
abundance: many
CDR3nt: TGTGCCAGCAGCTTGGCAAGGGAGTACGAGCAGTACTTC
CDR3aa: CASSLAREYEQYF

v_gene: TRBV30
d_gene: NA
j_gene: TRBJ1-4
abundance: many
CDR3nt: TGTGCCGGGAGGACGGTAACTAATGAAAAACTGTTTTTT
CDR3aa: CAGRTVTNEKLFF

v_gene: TRBV9
d_gene: TRBD2
j_gene: TRBJ2-1
abundance: many
CDR3nt: TGTGCCAGCAGCACCCACTCACTAGCGGGAGGTCTCGATGAGCAGTTCTTC
CDR3aa: CASSTHSLAGGLDEQFF

v_gene: TRBV5-1
d_gene: NA
j_gene: TRBJ2-2
abundance: many
CDR3nt: TGCGCCAGCAGCTTGGGACAGGTGGCGGCCGGGGAGCTGTTTTTT
CDR3aa: CASSLGQVAAGELFF

v_gene: TRBV11-3
d_gene: TRBD2
j_gene: TRBJ2-1
abundance: NA
CDR3nt: TGTGCCAGCAGCCTAGGACTAGCGGGAGTGAATGAGCAGTTCTTC
CDR3aa: CASSLGLAGVNEQFF

v_gene: TRBV2
d_gene: NA
j_gene: TRBJ1-3
abundance: NA
CDR3nt: TGTGCCAGCAGCGAACGTCACACGGCCTCTGGAAACACCATATATTTT
CDR3aa: CASSERHTASGNTIYF

v_gene: TRBV18
d_gene: TRBD1
j_gene: TRBJ2-7
abundance: many
CDR3nt: TGTGCCAGCTCACCGATAGGGACAGGGGGCGACGAGCAGTACTTC
CDR3aa: CASSPIGTGGDEQYF

v_gene: TRBV7-3
d_gene: TRBD2
j_gene: TRBJ2-1
abundance: many
CDR3nt: TGTGCCAGCAGCTTTAGCGGGGCTTCCTACAATGAGCAGTTCTTC
CDR3aa: CASSFSGASYNEQFF

v_gene: TRBV19
d_gene: TRBD1
j_gene: TRBJ1-2
abundance: many
CDR3nt: TGTGCCGGGCGATCGACAGGGGGTGAAGCTAACTATGGCTACACCTTC
CDR3aa: CAGRSTGGEANYGYTF

v_gene: TRBV6-2/TRBV6-3
d_gene: NA
j_gene: TRBJ1-2
abundance: many
CDR3nt: TGTGCCAGCAGAACGGACTATGGCTACACCTTC
CDR3aa: CASRTDYGYTF

v_gene: TRBV11-2
d_gene: NA
j_gene: TRBJ2-2
abundance: NA
CDR3nt: TGTGCCAGCAGCTTAGCGTCTGTCAGGGCCCTCACCGGGGAGCTGTTTTTT
CDR3aa: CASSLASVRALTGELFF

v_gene: TRBV5-1
d_gene: NA
j_gene: TRBJ1-1
abundance: many
CDR3nt: TGCGCCAGCAGCTTGGCAGGAAACGGTGAAGCTTTCTTT
CDR3aa: CASSLAGNGEAFF

v_gene: TRBV6-2/TRBV6-3
d_gene: NA
j_gene: TRBJ1-1
abundance: many
CDR3nt: TGTGCCAGCAGCCAGGGGAAAGCTTTCTTT
CDR3aa: CASSQGKAFF

v_gene: TRBV10-3
d_gene: TRBD1
j_gene: TRBJ1-2
abundance: many
CDR3nt: TGTGCCATAACAGGGGATCCTATCGACGGCTACACCTTC
CDR3aa: CAITGDPIDGYTF

v_gene: TRBV7-2
d_gene: NA
j_gene: TRBJ1-2
abundance: many
CDR3nt: TGTGCCAGCAGCCCTAATGGGGGAAACTATGGCTACACCTTC
CDR3aa: CASSPNGGNYGYTF

v_gene: TRBV28
d_gene: NA
j_gene: TRBJ1-6
abundance: NA
CDR3nt: TGTGCCAGCAGTCCTTCCTTTTATAATTCACCCCTCCACTTT
CDR3aa: CASSPSFYNSPLHF

v_gene: TRBV9
d_gene: NA
j_gene: TRBJ1-5
abundance: many
CDR3nt: TGTGCCAGCAGCGTAGATGTGGGGAATCACCCCCAGCATTTT
CDR3aa: CASSVDVGNHPQHF

v_gene: TRBV5-1
d_gene: NA
j_gene: TRBJ1-1
abundance: many
CDR3nt: TGCGCCAGCAGCTTGGCCGACCCAACCACTGAAGCTTTCTTT
CDR3aa: CASSLADPTTEAFF

v_gene: TRBV18
d_gene: TRBD2
j_gene: TRBJ2-5
abundance: few
CDR3nt: TGTGCCAGCCCACCAGTTTTAGCGGGACCGGGGGAGACCCAGTACTTC
CDR3aa: CASPPVLAGPGETQYF

v_gene: TRBV6-5
d_gene: NA
j_gene: TRBJ2-7
abundance: many
CDR3nt: TGTGCCAGCAGTTACGATGCCCGGGGCGGCGGCGAGCAGTACTTC
CDR3aa: CASSYDARGGGEQYF

v_gene: TRBV29-1
d_gene: TRBD2
j_gene: TRBJ2-7
abundance: few
CDR3nt: TGCAGCGTCGACACTAGAGCGGGAGGTGCCACCGAGCAGTACTTC
CDR3aa: CSVDTRAGGATEQYF

v_gene: TRBV6-1
d_gene: TRBD1
j_gene: TRBJ2-1
abundance: many
CDR3nt: TGTGCCAGCAGCGCTCGGACAGGGATCAATGAGCAGTTCTTC
CDR3aa: CASSARTGINEQFF

v_gene: TRBV7-2
d_gene: NA
j_gene: TRBJ2-6
abundance: few
CDR3nt: TGTGCCAGCATCCGGGTGGTTACCAACGTCCTGACTTTC
CDR3aa: CASIRVVTNVLTF

v_gene: TRBV7-8
d_gene: NA
j_gene: TRBJ2-1
abundance: many
CDR3nt: TGTGCCAGCAGCCCGCAGAGAAGCTCCTACAATGAGCAGTTCTTC
CDR3aa: CASSPQRSSYNEQFF

v_gene: TRBV25-1
d_gene: NA
j_gene: TRBJ2-4
abundance: NA
CDR3nt: TGTGCCAGCAGCTTCGGCTCGAGCCCCACGGGGGACATTCAGTACTTC
CDR3aa: CASSFGSSPTGDIQYF

v_gene: TRBV5-1
d_gene: NA
j_gene: TRBJ2-7
abundance: many
CDR3nt: TGCGCTAGCAGCTTGGGGTTTCGGGGGCCACGCTCCTACGAGCAGTACTTC
CDR3aa: CASSLGFRGPRSYEQYF

v_gene: TRBV3-1
d_gene: NA
j_gene: TRBJ1-3
abundance: many
CDR3nt: TGTGCCAGCAGCCAAGATGGGGGAAACACCATATATTTT
CDR3aa: CASSQDGGNTIYF

v_gene: TRBV30
d_gene: TRBD1
j_gene: TRBJ1-2
abundance: NA
CDR3nt: TGTGCCTGGAGACCTCGGACAGGGTGTTTTTATGGCTACACCTTC
CDR3aa: CAWRPRTGCFYGYTF

v_gene: TRBV6-2/TRBV6-3
d_gene: NA
j_gene: TRBJ2-7
abundance: NA
CDR3nt: TGTGCCAGCAGTTATGTGGGGGGAAGCTACGAGCAGTACTTC
CDR3aa: CASSYVGGSYEQYF

v_gene: TRBV28
d_gene: NA
j_gene: TRBJ1-1
abundance: many
CDR3nt: TGTGCCAGCAAACCCGGGGGGAACACTGAAGCTTTCTTT
CDR3aa: CASKPGGNTEAFF

v_gene: TRBV30
d_gene: TRBD1
j_gene: TRBJ1-3
abundance: many
CDR3nt: TGTGCCTGGGGAGAAGGGGCACGGACAGGTGGAAACACCATATATTTT
CDR3aa: CAWGEGARTGGNTIYF

v_gene: TRBV5-4
d_gene: NA
j_gene: TRBJ2-3
abundance: few
CDR3nt: TGTGCCTGGTCGGGGTACACGACAGATACGCAGTATTTT
CDR3aa: CAWSGYTTDTQYF

v_gene: TRBV6-1
d_gene: TRBD2
j_gene: TRBJ2-1
abundance: NA
CDR3nt: TGTGCCAGCCGTCGGACCCTCAGCGGGAGGTTCGGAAATGAGCAGTTCTTC
CDR3aa: CASRRTLSGRFGNEQFF